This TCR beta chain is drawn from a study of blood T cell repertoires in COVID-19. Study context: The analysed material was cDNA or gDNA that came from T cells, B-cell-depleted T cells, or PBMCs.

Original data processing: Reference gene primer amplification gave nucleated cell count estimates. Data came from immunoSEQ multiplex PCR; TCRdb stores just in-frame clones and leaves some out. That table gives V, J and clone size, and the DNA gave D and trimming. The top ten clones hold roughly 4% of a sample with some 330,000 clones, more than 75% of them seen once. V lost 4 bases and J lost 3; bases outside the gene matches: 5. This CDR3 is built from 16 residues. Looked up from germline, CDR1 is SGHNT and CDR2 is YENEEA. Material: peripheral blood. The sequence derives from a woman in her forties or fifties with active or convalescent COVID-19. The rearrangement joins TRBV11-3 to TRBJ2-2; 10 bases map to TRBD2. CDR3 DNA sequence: TGTGCCAGCAGCTCCTATAGCGGGGGGTACACCGGGGAGCTGTTTTTT. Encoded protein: CASSSYSGGYTGELFF. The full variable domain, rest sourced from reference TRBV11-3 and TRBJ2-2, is EAGVVQSPRYKIIEKKQPVAFWCNPISGHNTLYWYLQNLGQGPELLIRYENEEAVDDSQLPKDRFSAERLKGVDSTLKIQPAELGDSAVYLCASSSYSGGYTGELFFGEGSRLTVL.